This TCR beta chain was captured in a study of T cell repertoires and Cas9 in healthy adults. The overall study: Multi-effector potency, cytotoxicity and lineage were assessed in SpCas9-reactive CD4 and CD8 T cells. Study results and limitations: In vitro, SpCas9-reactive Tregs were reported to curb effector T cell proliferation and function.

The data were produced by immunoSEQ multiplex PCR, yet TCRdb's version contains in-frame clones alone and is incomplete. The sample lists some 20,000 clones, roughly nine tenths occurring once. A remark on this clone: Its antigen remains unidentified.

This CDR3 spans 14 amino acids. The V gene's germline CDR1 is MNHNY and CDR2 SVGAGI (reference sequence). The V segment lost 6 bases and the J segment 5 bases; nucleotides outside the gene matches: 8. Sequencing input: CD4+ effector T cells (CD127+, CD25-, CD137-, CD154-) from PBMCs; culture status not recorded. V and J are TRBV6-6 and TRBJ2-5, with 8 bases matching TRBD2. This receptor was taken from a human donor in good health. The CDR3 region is CASSHRGGGETQYF. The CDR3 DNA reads TGTGCCAGCAGCCATCGGGGGGGCGGGGAGACCCAGTACTTC.